The 24 T cell receptor beta chains reported below all come from one sample, sequenced in a study of cytomegalovirus exposure and HLA in healthy donors. With 60 Vbeta and 13 Jbeta primers, the PCR was carried out. Measured with immunoSEQ multiplex PCR; TCRdb has only the in-frame clones, and not every one. The sample lists around 150,000 clones, around four fifths occurring once. What was sequenced was PBMCs. The receptor set was obtained from a man aged 30 to 45 in good health and CMV-seropositive.

The CDR3 protein is CASSTSGQETQYF. The DNA for the CDR3 is TGCGCCAGCAGTACTAGCGGTCAAGAGACCCAGTACTTC. The chain employs TRBV10-2 and TRBJ2-5, with 8 bases aligning to TRBD2. V dropped 5 bases and J dropped 2; count of bases not matched to a gene: 1. Germline CDR1 WSHSY, CDR2 SAAADI. The CDR3 covers 13 residues.

The chain combines TRBV19 with TRBJ1-5, with 7 bases fitting TRBD1. CDR3 length: 14 residues. With V trimmed by 5 bases and J by 1 base, 2 bases remained unmatched. CDR1 LNHDA and CDR2 SQIVND come from the germline V gene (reference sequence). The CDR3 sequence is CASSPGGSNQPQHF. In DNA, the CDR3 is TGTGCCAGTAGTCCAGGGGGAAGCAATCAGCCCCAGCATTTT.

The chain uses TRBV18 and TRBJ1-1; possibly TRBD1 for D (5 bases). This CDR3 is built from 15 residues. The germline gives CDR1 KGHSH, CDR2 LQKENI. The V and J ends lost 9 bases and 3 bases respectively, with 20 bases between them. This CDR3 reads CASSGGEVQDTEAFF. Here the CDR3 DNA reads TGTGCCAGTTCGGGGGGAGAGGTACAAGACACTGAAGCTTTCTTT.

This chain links TRBV5-1 with TRBJ1-6; unclear D gene. This CDR3 is built from 16 residues. V lost 3 bases and J 7 bases, leaving 17 bases between the germline ends. Germline assignment: CDR1 SGHRS and CDR2 YFSETQ. The CDR3 sequence is CASSSDWSRINSPLHF. In DNA, the CDR3 is TGCGCCAGCAGCTCGGACTGGTCGAGAATAAATTCACCCCTCCACTTT.

V is TRBV30 and J is TRBJ1-5; tentatively, D is TRBD1 (6 bases). The CDR3 is 20 amino acids. The germline V and J ends were trimmed by 7 bases and 4 bases, with 35 bases remaining between them. The germline V gene has CDR1 GTSNPN and CDR2 SVGIG (reference sequence). CDR3 bases: TGTGCCTCCCTCCAAGGGCCAGGGGCTAAACGGATTAGCCAGAATCAGCCCCAGCATTTT. Translation: CASLQGPGAKRISQNQPQHF.

The table lists this clone with a few counts. The chain carries TRBV19 and TRBJ1-1; TRBD1 agrees at 7 bases. The CDR3 has 13 residues. Germline V lookup: CDR1 LNHDA, CDR2 SQIVND (reference sequence). The V and J ends lost 6 bases and 1 base, in that order; junction bases with no gene match: 2. The chain's CDR3 is CASSGTANTEAFF. The CDR3 DNA is TGTGCCAGTAGCGGGACAGCGAACACTGAAGCTTTCTTT.

Concerning this clone itself: The junction and the germline gene differ at one end; a read error may be behind it. The genes are TRBV19 and TRBJ2-5; TRBD1 matches 7 bases. This CDR3 has 15 amino acids. CDR1 LNHDA and CDR2 SQIVND come from the germline V gene (reference sequence). This CDR3 is CASNIDHRGQETQYF. The CDR3 DNA reads as TGTGCCAGTAATATAGATCACAGGGGACAAGAGACCCAGTACTTC.

This chain uses TRBV5-1 with TRBJ2-5; 9 bases are shared with TRBD1. The CDR3 covers 13 residues. The trim removed 10 bases at V and 4 bases at J, leaving 8 bases unmatched. The germline CDR1 and CDR2 sequences are SGHRS and YFSETQ. Here the CDR3 DNA reads TGCGCCGGGGGGGGGACAGGGAGAGAGACCCAGTACTTC. Translated: CAGGGTGRETQYF.

This clone showed up just a few times. The chain links TRBV7-2 to TRBJ2-5; D unclear. The germline CDR1 and CDR2 sequences are SGHTA and FQGNSA. This CDR3 is built from 13 residues. The germline V and J ends were trimmed by 1 base and 7 bases, with 10 bases remaining between them. In DNA, the CDR3 is TGTGCCAGCAGCTTAGTCGGAAGAGGGACCCAGTACTTC. It yields the protein CASSLVGRGTQYF.

The J gene is TRBJ1-1, the V gene TRBV29-1; D not resolved. The germline CDR1 and CDR2 sequences are SQVTM and ANQGSEA. Trimming stripped 4 bases from V and 1 base from J, with 13 bases between. This CDR3 spans 14 amino acids. The CDR3 loop reads CSVAWTGKNTEAFF. The DNA for the CDR3 is TGCAGCGTTGCCTGGACGGGAAAGAACACTGAAGCTTTCTTT. The full variable domain, rest sourced from reference TRBV29-1 and TRBJ1-1, is SAVISQKPSRDICQRGTSLTIQCQVDSQVTMMFWYRQQPGQSLTLIATANQGSEATYESGFVIDKFPISRPNLTFSTLTVSNMSPEDSSIYLCSVAWTGKNTEAFFGQGTRLTVV.

This clone has more than one count but fewer than ten. The chain links TRBV5-6 to TRBJ1-4; D call uncertain. Trimming removed 0 bases from V and 3 bases from J, with 12 bases in between. The CDR3 consists of 16 residues. Germline CDR1 reads SGHDT; CDR2 reads YYEEEE. The CDR3 sequence is CASSLVSGSSNEKLFF. CDR3 DNA: TGTGCCAGCAGCTTGGTTTCAGGAAGTTCTAATGAAAAACTGTTTTTT.

The chain couples TRBV7-9 to TRBJ2-2; 7 nucleotides line up with TRBD2. The CDR3 loop spans 18 amino acids. Germline V gene data show CDR1 as SEHNR and CDR2 as FQNEAQ (reference sequence). V was pared by 5 bases and J by 5 bases, with 17 bases of the junction left unmatched. The CDR3 loop reads CASSNPAGTTGTTGELFF. The CDR3 DNA reads TGTGCCAGCAGCAACCCAGCCGGGACTACCGGAACGACCGGGGAGCTGTTTTTT.

The genes are TRBV6-4 and TRBJ2-2; D unresolved. The V gene's germline CDR1 is MRHNA and CDR2 SNTAGT. V was trimmed by 2 bases and J by 6 bases, leaving 10 bases between them. There are 14 residues in the CDR3. The CDR3 DNA reads as TGTGCCAGCAGTGACACTTTATCACCCGGGGAGCTGTTTTTT. Its translation is CASSDTLSPGELFF.

V and J are TRBV11-3 and TRBJ2-3; TRBD2 matches at 8 bases. V was clipped by 5 bases and J by 4 bases; unmatched bases: 2. Germline assignment: CDR1 SGHNT and CDR2 YENEEA. This CDR3 comprises 13 residues. The CDR3: CASSLGLADTQYF. For the CDR3, the DNA is TGTGCCAGCAGCCTGGGACTAGCAGATACGCAGTATTTT.

A remark on this clone: The sample has other DNA sequences that encode this CDR3 too. This sequence joins TRBV29-1 and TRBJ1-1; possible D gene TRBD1, 5 bases. The CDR3 length is 12 residues. Trimming removed 3 bases from V and 4 bases from J, with 9 bases in between. Germline V gene sequence: CDR1 SQVTM, CDR2 ANQGSEA. For the CDR3, the DNA is TGCAGCGTTGAGGAGGGGAGCACTGAAGCTTTCTTT. Protein sequence: CSVEEGSTEAFF.

CDR3 sequence (DNA): TGTGCCAGCAGCGGAGCCCGGGGGGCGGACAATGAGCAGTTCTTC. Its translation: CASSGARGADNEQFF. The chain is built from TRBV6-6 and TRBJ2-1, with a tentative D call TRBD2 (7 bases). The length of the CDR3 is 15 residues. Deletions cut 6 bases from V and 5 bases from J, with 17 bases between. Germline CDR1 reads MNHNY; CDR2 reads SVGAGI (reference sequence).

This chain links TRBV14 with TRBJ1-1, with 10 bases aligning to TRBD1. CDR1 is SGHDN and CDR2 is FVKESK in the germline V gene. V lost 2 bases, J lost 6 bases, and 6 bases stayed unmatched. CDR3 size: 15 residues. CDR3 residues: CASSQKGQGVSEAFF. The CDR3 region has the DNA TGTGCCAGCAGCCAAAAAGGACAGGGGGTTTCTGAAGCTTTCTTT.

The chain combines TRBV28 with TRBJ1-5; D ambiguous. V lost 2 bases, J lost 2 bases, and 10 bases lay in between. Germline V gives CDR1 MDHEN, CDR2 SYDVKM. This CDR3 contains 15 residues. CDR3 nucleotides: TGTGCCAGCAGTTTAGCAGGAAATGGCAATCAGCCCCAGCATTTT. It is translated as CASSLAGNGNQPQHF.

CDR3 nucleotide sequence: TGTGCCACCAGCAGAGATCCCGAGAGCACTGAAGCTTTCTTT. Encoded protein: CATSRDPESTEAFF. V is TRBV15 and J is TRBJ1-1; D gene uncertain. The CDR3 has 14 amino acids. V lost 0 bases and J lost 4, with 9 bases in between. CDR1 is LNHNV, CDR2 YYDKDF, per germline (reference sequence).

The chain couples TRBV2 to TRBJ2-5; 7 bases match TRBD2. The CDR3 spans 12 residues. V trimming: 10 bases; J trimming: 4 bases; junction bases outside the gene matches: 6. The germline V gene encodes CDR1 SNHLY and CDR2 FYNNEI. CDR3 region: CATRGLPETQYF. The CDR3 DNA is TGTGCCACAAGGGGACTACCAGAGACCCAGTACTTC.

This clone was seen a few times. The rearrangement joins TRBV19 to TRBJ1-2; D is ambiguous. Germline V gives CDR1 LNHDA, CDR2 SQIVND (reference sequence). This CDR3 has 11 amino acids. The V end lost 7 bases, the J end lost 5 bases, and 8 bases lay between the germline ends. The CDR3 loop reads CASMVRYGYTF. CDR3 DNA: TGTGCCAGTATGGTGCGGTATGGCTACACCTTC.

This clone was recorded once. Compared with germline, one end of the junction differs, possibly owing to a read error. The rearrangement links TRBV7-3 to TRBJ2-7, with 10 nucleotides matching TRBD1. This CDR3 has 15 amino acids. The V gene's germline CDR1 is SGHTA and CDR2 FQGTGA. The CDR3 DNA reads TGTGCCAGCAGCTTAACGGGACAGGGGTTTGACGAGCGGTACTTC. Translated: CASSLTGQGFDERYF.

The CDR3: CASSVGLANTGELFF. CDR3 DNA sequence: TGTGCCAGCAGCGTGGGACTAGCGAACACCGGGGAGCTGTTTTTT. The rearrangement links TRBV5-6 to TRBJ2-2; the match to TRBD2 covers 8 bases. CDR1 and CDR2 from the germline V gene are SGHDT and YYEEEE. CDR3 size: 15 residues. V shed 4 bases, J shed 0 bases, and the junction held 2 bases outside the gene matches.

The rearrangement uses TRBV7-9 and TRBJ2-2, with a weak D call TRBD1 (5 bases). Germline V gene sequence: CDR1 SEHNR, CDR2 FQNEAQ (reference sequence). Between the trimmed V and J ends, which lost 5 bases and 7 bases, there was a span of 11 bases. This CDR3 spans 13 amino acids. This chain's CDR3 is CASSRDQGGELFF. As DNA, the CDR3 is TGTGCCAGCAGCCGAGATCAGGGCGGGGAGCTGTTTTTT. Together with reference TRBV7-9 and TRBJ2-2, the CDR3 gives the full variable domain: DTGVSQNPRHKITKRGQNVTFRCDPISEHNRLYWYRQTLGQGPEFLTYFQNEAQLEKSRLLSDRFSAERPKGSFSTLEIQRTEQGDSAMYLCASSRDQGGELFFGEGSRLTVL.